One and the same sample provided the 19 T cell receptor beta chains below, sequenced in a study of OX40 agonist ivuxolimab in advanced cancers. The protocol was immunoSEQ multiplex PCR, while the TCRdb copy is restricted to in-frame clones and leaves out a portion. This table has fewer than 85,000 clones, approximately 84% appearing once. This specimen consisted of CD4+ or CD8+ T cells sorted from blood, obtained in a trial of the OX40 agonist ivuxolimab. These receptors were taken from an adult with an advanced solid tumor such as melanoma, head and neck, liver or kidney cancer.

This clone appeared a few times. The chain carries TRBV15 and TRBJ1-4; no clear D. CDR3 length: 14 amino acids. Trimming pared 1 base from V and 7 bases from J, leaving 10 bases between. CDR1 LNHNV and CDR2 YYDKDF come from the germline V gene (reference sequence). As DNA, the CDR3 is TGTGCCACCAGCAGAGGAGGGTCTGTTGAAAAACTGTTTTTT. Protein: CATSRGGSVEKLFF.

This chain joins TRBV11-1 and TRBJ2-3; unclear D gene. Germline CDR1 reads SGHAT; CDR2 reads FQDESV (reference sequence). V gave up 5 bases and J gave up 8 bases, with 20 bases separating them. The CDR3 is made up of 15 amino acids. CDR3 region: CASSQTRRSWGTQYF. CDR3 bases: TGTGCCAGCAGCCAAACCCGACGGAGTTGGGGTACGCAGTATTTT.

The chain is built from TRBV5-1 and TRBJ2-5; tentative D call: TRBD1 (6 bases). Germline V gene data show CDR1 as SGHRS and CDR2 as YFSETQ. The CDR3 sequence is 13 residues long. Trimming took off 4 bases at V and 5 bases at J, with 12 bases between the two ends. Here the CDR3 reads CASSITGSETQYF. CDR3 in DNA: TGCGCCAGCAGCATAACAGGGTCGGAGACCCAGTACTTC.

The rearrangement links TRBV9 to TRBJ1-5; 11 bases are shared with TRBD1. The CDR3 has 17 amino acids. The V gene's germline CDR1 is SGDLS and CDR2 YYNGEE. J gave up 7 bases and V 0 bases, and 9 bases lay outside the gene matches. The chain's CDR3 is CASSVVKRGQGGQPQHF. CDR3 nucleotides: TGTGCCAGCAGCGTAGTTAAACGGGGACAGGGGGGCCAGCCCCAGCATTTT.

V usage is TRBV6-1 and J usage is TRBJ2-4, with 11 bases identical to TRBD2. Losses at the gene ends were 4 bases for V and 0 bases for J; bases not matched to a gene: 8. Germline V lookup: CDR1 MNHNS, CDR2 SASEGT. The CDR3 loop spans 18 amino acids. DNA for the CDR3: TGTGCCAGCAGTGTGGGGACTAGCGGCGATCTAGCCAAAAACATTCAGTACTTC. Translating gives CASSVGTSGDLAKNIQYF.

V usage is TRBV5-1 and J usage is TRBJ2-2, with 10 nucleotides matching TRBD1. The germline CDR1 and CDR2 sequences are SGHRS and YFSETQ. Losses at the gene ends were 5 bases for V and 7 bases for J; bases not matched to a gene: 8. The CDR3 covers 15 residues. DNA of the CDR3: TGCGCCAGCAGACCGACAGGGGGCGATGGCGGGGAGCTGTTTTTT. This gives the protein CASRPTGGDGGELFF. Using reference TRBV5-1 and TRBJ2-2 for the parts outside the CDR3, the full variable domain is KAGVTQTPRYLIKTRGQQVTLSCSPISGHRSVSWYQQTPGQGLQFLFEYFSETQRNKGNFPGRFSGRQFSNSRSEMNVSTLELGDSALYLCASRPTGGDGGELFFGEGSRLTVL.

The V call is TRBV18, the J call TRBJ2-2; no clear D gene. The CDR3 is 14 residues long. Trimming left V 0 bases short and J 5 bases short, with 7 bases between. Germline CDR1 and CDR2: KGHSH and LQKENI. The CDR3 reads CASSPPRATGELFF. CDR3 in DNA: TGTGCCAGCTCACCACCTAGGGCGACCGGGGAGCTGTTTTTT.

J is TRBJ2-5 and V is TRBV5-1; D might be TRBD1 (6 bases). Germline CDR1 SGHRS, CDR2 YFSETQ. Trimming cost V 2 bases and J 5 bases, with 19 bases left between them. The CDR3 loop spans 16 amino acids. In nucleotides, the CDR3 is TGCGCCAGCAGCTTACCACAGGGTAGGATGTCGGAGACCCAGTACTTC. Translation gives CASSLPQGRMSETQYF.

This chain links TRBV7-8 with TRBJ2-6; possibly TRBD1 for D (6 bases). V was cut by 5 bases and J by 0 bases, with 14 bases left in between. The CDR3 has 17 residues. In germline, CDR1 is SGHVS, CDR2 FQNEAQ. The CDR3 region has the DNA TGTGCCAGCAGCGAGACAGGTTCGGGCTCTGGGGCCAACGTCCTGACTTTC. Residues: CASSETGSGSGANVLTF.

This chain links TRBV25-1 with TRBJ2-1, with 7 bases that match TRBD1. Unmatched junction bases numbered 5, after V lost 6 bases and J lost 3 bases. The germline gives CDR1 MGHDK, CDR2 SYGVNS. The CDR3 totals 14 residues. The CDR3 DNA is TGTGCCAGCAGCTCGACAGGGATCTACAATGAGCAGTTCTTC. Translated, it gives CASSSTGIYNEQFF. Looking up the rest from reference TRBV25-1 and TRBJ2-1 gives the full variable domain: EADIYQTPRYLVIGTGKKITLECSQTMGHDKMYWYQQDPGMELHLIHYSYGVNSTEKGDLSSESTVSRIRTEHFPLTLESARPSHTSQYLCASSSTGIYNEQFFGPGTRLTVL.

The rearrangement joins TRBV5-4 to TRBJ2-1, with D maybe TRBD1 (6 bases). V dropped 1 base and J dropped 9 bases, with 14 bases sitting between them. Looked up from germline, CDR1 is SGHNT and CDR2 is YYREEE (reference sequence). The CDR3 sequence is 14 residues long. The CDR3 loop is CASSLLDQGGEQFF. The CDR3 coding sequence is TGTGCCAGCAGCTTGCTCGACCAAGGGGGTGAGCAGTTCTTC.

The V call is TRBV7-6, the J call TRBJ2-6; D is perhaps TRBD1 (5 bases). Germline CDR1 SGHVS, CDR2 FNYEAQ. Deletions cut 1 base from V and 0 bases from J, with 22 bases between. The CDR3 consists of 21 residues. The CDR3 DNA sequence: TGTGCCAGCAGCTTAGATGTATCCATCAGGGCTCTAACCTCTGGGGCCAACGTCCTGACTTTC. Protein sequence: CASSLDVSIRALTSGANVLTF.

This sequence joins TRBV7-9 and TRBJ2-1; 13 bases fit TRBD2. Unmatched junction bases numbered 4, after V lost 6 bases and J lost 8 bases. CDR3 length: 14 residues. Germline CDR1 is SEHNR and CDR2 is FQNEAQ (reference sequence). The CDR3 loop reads CASSLLAGGYEQFF. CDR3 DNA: TGTGCCAGCAGTCTACTAGCGGGAGGGTATGAGCAGTTCTTC.

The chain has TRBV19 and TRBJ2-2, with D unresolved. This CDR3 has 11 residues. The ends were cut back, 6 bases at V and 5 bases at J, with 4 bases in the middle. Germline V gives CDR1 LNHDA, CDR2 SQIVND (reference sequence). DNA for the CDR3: TGTGCCAGTAGGCAGACCGGGGAGCTGTTTTTT. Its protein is CASRQTGELFF.

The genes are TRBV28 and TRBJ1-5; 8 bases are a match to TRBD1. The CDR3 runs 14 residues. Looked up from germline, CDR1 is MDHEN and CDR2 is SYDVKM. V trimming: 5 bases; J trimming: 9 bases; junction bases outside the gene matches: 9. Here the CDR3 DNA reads TGTGCCAGCAGTGTTACAGGGGGGACGTTGCCCCAGCATTTT. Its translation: CASSVTGGTLPQHF.

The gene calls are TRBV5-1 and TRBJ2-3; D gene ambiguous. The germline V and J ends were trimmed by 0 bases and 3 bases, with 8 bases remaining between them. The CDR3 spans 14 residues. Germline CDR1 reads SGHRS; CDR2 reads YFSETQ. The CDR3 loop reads CASSLDSKTDTQYF. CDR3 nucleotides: TGCGCCAGCAGCTTGGATAGTAAGACAGATACGCAGTATTTT.

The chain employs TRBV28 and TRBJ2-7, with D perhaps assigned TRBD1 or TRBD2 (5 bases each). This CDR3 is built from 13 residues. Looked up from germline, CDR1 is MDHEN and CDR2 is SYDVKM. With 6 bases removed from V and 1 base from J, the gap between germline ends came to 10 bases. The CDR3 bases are TGTGCCAGCAGAGGGACGGAGTCCTACGAGCAGTACTTC. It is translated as CASRGTESYEQYF.

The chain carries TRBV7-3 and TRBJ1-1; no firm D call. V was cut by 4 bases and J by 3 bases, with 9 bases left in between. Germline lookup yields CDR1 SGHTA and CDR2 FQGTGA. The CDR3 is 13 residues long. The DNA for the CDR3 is TGTGCCAGCAGCTCCAGTCGGGACACTGAAGCTTTCTTT. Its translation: CASSSSRDTEAFF.

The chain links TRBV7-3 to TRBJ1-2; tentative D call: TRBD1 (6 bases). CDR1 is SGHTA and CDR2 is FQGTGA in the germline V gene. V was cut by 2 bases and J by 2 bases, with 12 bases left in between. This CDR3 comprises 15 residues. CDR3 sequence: CASSLGGQLNYGYTF. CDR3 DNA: TGTGCCAGCAGCTTAGGAGGACAGTTGAACTATGGCTACACCTTC.